The next 10 T cell receptor beta chains were all read from a single sample in a study of blood T cell repertoires in COVID-19. Sequencing was performed with immunoSEQ multiplex PCR; in TCRdb, only in-frame clones are kept and a portion is missing. The sample carries 70,000 to 95,000 clones, 75% to 90% recorded once. Sequencing used peripheral blood. All receptors derive from a woman aged 35 to 49 with active or convalescent COVID-19.

Here the CDR3 DNA reads TGTGCCAGCAGCTTACTGGGAGGGGTGGGCTCCTACAATGAGCAGTTCTTC. Encoded protein: CASSLLGGVGSYNEQFF. This chain connects TRBV7-2 to TRBJ2-1; 7 bases align to TRBD2. This CDR3 is built from 17 residues. After removal of 2 bases from V and 0 bases from J, the junction contained 7 bases not matched to a gene. CDR1 and CDR2 from the germline V gene are SGHTA and FQGNSA.

DNA of the CDR3: TGCAGCGTTGGGGGTAGCGGCCGTTGGCAGTACTTC. Its translation: CSVGGSGRWQYF. The chain links TRBV29-1 to TRBJ2-5; the D gene is possibly TRBD2 (6 bases). The CDR3 has 12 residues. CDR1 SQVTM and CDR2 ANQGSEA come from the germline V gene. Between the trimmed V and J ends, which lost 4 bases and 11 bases, there was a span of 17 bases.

The genes are TRBV9 and TRBJ2-7; D perhaps matches TRBD1 (5 bases). CDR1 and CDR2 (germline): SGDLS, YYNGEE. The CDR3 spans 15 residues. Between the trimmed V and J ends, which lost 0 bases and 4 bases, there was a span of 14 bases. The CDR3 nucleotides are TGTGCCAGCAGCGTAGGGATCAGGGCTGGGTACGAGCAGTACTTC. Encoded protein: CASSVGIRAGYEQYF.

V is TRBV28 and J is TRBJ2-2; 10 positions match TRBD1. In germline, CDR1 is MDHEN, CDR2 SYDVKM. The length of the CDR3 is 14 residues. V gave up 4 bases and J gave up 5 bases; unmatched junction bases: 1. The CDR3 sequence: CASSSGQGTGELFF. The CDR3 DNA sequence: TGTGCCAGCAGTTCGGGACAGGGGACCGGGGAGCTGTTTTTT.

The rearrangement uses TRBV7-8 and TRBJ1-1, with D unclear. Germline loops: CDR1 SGHVS, CDR2 FQNEAQ. V shed 2 bases and J shed 1 base, with 5 bases lying between them. There are 13 residues in the CDR3. The chain's CDR3 is CASSLSRNTEAFF. The CDR3 region has the DNA TGTGCCAGCAGCTTATCGAGGAACACTGAAGCTTTCTTT.

The chain employs TRBV2 and TRBJ2-1; 7 bases fit TRBD1. The CDR3 has 17 amino acids. Germline V gives CDR1 SNHLY, CDR2 FYNNEI. V dropped 2 bases and J dropped 0; count of bases not matched to a gene: 7. CDR3 in amino acids: CASSESTTGSSYNEQFF. DNA for the CDR3: TGTGCCAGCAGTGAATCGACGACAGGGAGCTCCTACAATGAGCAGTTCTTC.

This sequence joins TRBV29-1 and TRBJ2-3; D not certain. CDR1 and CDR2 from the germline V gene are SQVTM and ANQGSEA. The ends were cut back, 7 bases at V and 0 bases at J, with 17 bases in the middle. CDR3 length equals 15 residues. This CDR3 is CSASSAGSSTDTQYF. The CDR3 DNA is TGCAGCGCCTCGTCCGCCGGTTCTAGCACAGATACGCAGTATTTT.

The rearrangement uses TRBV18 and TRBJ2-7; perhaps TRBD2 as D (5 bases). This CDR3 spans 11 amino acids. V lost 8 bases to trimming and J lost 7 bases, with 12 bases between them. Germline V gives CDR1 KGHSH, CDR2 LQKENI. The CDR3 region is CASTVTGEQYF. In DNA form, the CDR3 reads TGTGCCAGCACGGTTACGGGGGAGCAGTACTTC.

V usage is TRBV6-1 and J usage is TRBJ2-7; TRBD1 aligns across 9 bases. The trim removed 1 base at V and 3 bases at J, leaving 10 bases unmatched. Per the germline V gene, CDR1 is MNHNS and CDR2 is SASEGT. The CDR3 loop spans 17 amino acids. The CDR3 region is CASSEGMTGGGIYEQYF. The CDR3 nucleotides read TGTGCCAGCAGTGAAGGGATGACAGGGGGTGGAATCTACGAGCAGTACTTC.

The chain joins TRBV11-2 to TRBJ2-5; D may be TRBD2 (5 bases). Trimming stripped 5 bases from V and 4 bases from J, with 5 bases between. The CDR3 is made up of 11 amino acids. Germline V gene sequence: CDR1 SGHAT, CDR2 FQNNGV. CDR3 nucleotide sequence: TGTGCCAGCAGCGCGGGAGAGACCCAGTACTTC. This codes for CASSAGETQYF. Looking up the rest from reference TRBV11-2 and TRBJ2-5 gives the full variable domain: EAGVAQSPRYKIIEKRQSVAFWCNPISGHATLYWYQQILGQGPKLLIQFQNNGVVDDSQLPKDRFSAERLKGVDSTLKIQPAKLEDSAVYLCASSAGETQYFGPGTRLLVL.